Listed below are T cell receptor beta chains from one sample, sequenced in a study of blood T cells in healthy people across ages. Each CDR3 protein is one row after TCRdb ran MiXCR on the 5' RACE reads. In the table there are fewer than 2,000,000 distinct CDR3 sequences, roughly 32% of which are singletons. The sequenced sample consisted of blood. The origin of the receptors is a woman aged 25-40 years in good health. Both conserved end residues are part of each CDR3. Size tells how often a clone was seen (once, few, many) or the class of an expanded clone, and some rows leave it out.

J,size,V,CDR3
TRBJ1-2,few,TRBV3-1,CASSRTRDRIIANYGYTF
TRBJ2-1,few,TRBV20-1,CSASYLGDEQFF
TRBJ2-2,-,TRBV7-7,CASSSDRGDTGERFF
TRBJ2-1,many,TRBV20-1,CSALPGLAGEVGQFF
TRBJ2-5,few,TRBV7-2,CASSQAPGLAGAAGETQYF
TRBJ1-1,-,TRBV7-9,CASSLNRAEAFF
TRBJ2-5,few,TRBV7-2,CASSYFSGSGWETQYF
TRBJ2-1,-,TRBV24-1,CATSDQQGYGDEQFF
TRBJ2-4,-,TRBV6-6,CASSRGAGRNVQYF
TRBJ2-7,few,TRBV3-1,CASTSKGGGTKAREQYF
TRBJ2-7,-,TRBV5-5,CASSLQMIRDEQYF
TRBJ2-5,few,TRBV13,CASSRAERETQYF
TRBJ2-1,few,TRBV29-1,CIITGGRNEQFF
TRBJ2-2,few,TRBV3-1,CASRPTVAGELFF
TRBJ2-3,-,TRBV7-9,CASSRGDRFLTDTQYF
TRBJ2-7,few,TRBV18,CASSQGQGGPYEQYF
TRBJ2-1,few,TRBV12-3/TRBV12-4,CASRQAALAGLNEQFF
TRBJ1-2,-,TRBV5-1,CASSLEMVGTRGYTF
TRBJ2-6,-,TRBV15,CATSRDYPGISGANVRTF
TRBJ2-1,-,TRBV28,CASSQDEGGDEQFF
TRBJ1-2,-,TRBV20-1,CSARIYPGTLKYGYTF
TRBJ2-5,-,TRBV7-2,CASSSRTSGRADGKTQYF
TRBJ2-7,-,TRBV27,CASSLIAGGPTYEQYF
TRBJ1-1,-,TRBV29-1,CSVDGQGHYMNTEAFF
TRBJ2-1,many,TRBV2,CASVTGDNEQFF
TRBJ1-1,-,TRBV30,CAWSEGGMNTEAFF
TRBJ2-1,-,TRBV20-1,CSANLAGVVPEQFF
TRBJ2-7,few,TRBV18,CASSPAGRGDREQYF
TRBJ2-6,-,TRBV9,CASSGPPGQGTGANVLTF
TRBJ1-5,many,TRBV12-3/TRBV12-4,CASSRTDNQPQHF
TRBJ1-6,-,TRBV28,CASSGSTGNSPLHF
TRBJ2-5,-,TRBV20-1,CSAPLGAIQETQYF